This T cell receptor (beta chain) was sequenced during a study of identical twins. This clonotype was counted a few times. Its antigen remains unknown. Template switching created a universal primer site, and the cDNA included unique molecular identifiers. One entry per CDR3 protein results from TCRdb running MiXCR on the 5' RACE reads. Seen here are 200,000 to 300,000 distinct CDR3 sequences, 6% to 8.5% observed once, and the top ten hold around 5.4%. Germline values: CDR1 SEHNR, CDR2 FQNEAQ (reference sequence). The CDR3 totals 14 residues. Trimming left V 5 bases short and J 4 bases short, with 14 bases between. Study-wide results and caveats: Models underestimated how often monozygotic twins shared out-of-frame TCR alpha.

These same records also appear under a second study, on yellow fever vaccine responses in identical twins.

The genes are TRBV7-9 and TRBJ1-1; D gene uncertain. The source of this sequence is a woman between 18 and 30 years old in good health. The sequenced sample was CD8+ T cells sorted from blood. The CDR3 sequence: CASSPVGSGTEAFF. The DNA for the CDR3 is TGTGCCAGCAGCCCCGTAGGGAGTGGCACTGAAGCTTTCTTT.